This TCR beta chain was identified during a study of shared clonotypes between healthy human individuals. Overall study findings and caveats: Relative to memory subsets, naive subsets generally showed larger estimated richness. When compared with the clonotypes that were shared by all four sorted-subset donors, the non-shared clonotypes turned out to have lower generation probabilities.

Germline values: CDR1 LNHDA, CDR2 SQIVND (reference sequence). The CDR3 extends over 14 amino acids. With 6 bases removed from V and 0 bases from J, the gap between germline ends came to 11 bases. The material for each subset, its genomic DNA, was split evenly across several immunoSEQ plates. Sequenced by immunoSEQ multiplex PCR; TCRdb stores in-frame clones only, minus some. The table includes nearly 1,000,000 clones, 76% detected once. On this clone: The target antigen is unknown.

The sequence was collected from a man in his late teens or twenties in good health. Sequencing was performed on memory CD4+ T cells sorted from blood. Indicated subset: CD45RA-negative fraction. This chain joins TRBV19 and TRBJ1-2, with D maybe TRBD1 (5 bases). This CDR3 is CASSQQAANYGYTF. For the CDR3, the DNA is TGTGCCAGTAGCCAACAGGCAGCTAACTATGGCTACACCTTC.